Below, 18 T cell receptor beta chains from the same sample are listed, as sequenced in a study of blood T cell repertoires in COVID-19. Produced via immunoSEQ multiplex PCR; TCRdb's table is partial and in-frame only. The sample has roughly 120,000 clones, 90% seen once. Material for sequencing was peripheral blood. These TCRs come from a man aged 45-65 years with active COVID-19.

V is TRBV19 and J is TRBJ1-1, with D tentatively TRBD1 (6 bases). Trimming removed 6 bases at V and 7 bases at J, with 21 bases between. CDR3 length equals 15 residues. Germline assignment: CDR1 LNHDA and CDR2 SQIVND (reference sequence). In nucleotides, the CDR3 is TGTGCCAGTAGCGTCCACCCGAGGGGGGGTATTGAAGCTTTCTTT. Residues: CASSVHPRGGIEAFF.

The V call is TRBV9, the J call TRBJ1-4; 10 bases are a match to TRBD1. Unmatched junction bases numbered 9, after V lost 6 bases and J lost 7 bases. Germline loops: CDR1 SGDLS, CDR2 YYNGEE. The CDR3 runs to 15 residues. This chain's CDR3 is CASTTGGGFGEKLFF. The CDR3 DNA reads as TGTGCCAGCACGACAGGGGGCGGCTTCGGTGAAAAACTGTTTTTT.

CDR3 in amino acids: CASSRTDYEQYV. The CDR3 DNA is TGTGCCAGCAGCCGGACAGACTACGAGCAGTACGTC. The chain joins TRBV6-6 to TRBJ2-7; D is perhaps TRBD1 (6 bases). This CDR3 is built from 12 residues. Germline V gene sequence: CDR1 MNHNY, CDR2 SVGAGI (reference sequence). The V gene lost 6 bases and the J gene lost 3 bases, with 9 bases spanning the gap.

J is TRBJ2-5 and V is TRBV15, with 7 bases matching TRBD2. This CDR3 has 16 amino acids. With 0 bases clipped from V and 4 bases from J, the junction kept 8 bases outside the gene matches. The V gene's germline CDR1 is LNHNV and CDR2 YYDKDF (reference sequence). The DNA of the CDR3 is TGTGCCACCAGCAGAGACCTAGCGGCAGGAAGAGAGACCCAGTACTTC. Residues: CATSRDLAAGRETQYF.

The V gene is TRBV7-8, the J gene TRBJ1-6; 9 bases are shared with TRBD1. The CDR3 has 15 residues. The junction had 7 bases not matched to a gene; V was cut back by 4 bases and J by 9 bases. The germline V gene encodes CDR1 SGHVS and CDR2 FQNEAQ. The CDR3 nucleotides are TGTGCCAGCAGCTCCGGGACAGGGACGGGTTCACCCCTCCACTTT. Translated: CASSSGTGTGSPLHF.

Turning to this clone: Germline is not matched at one junction end, which may reflect a read error. The gene calls are TRBV5-1 and TRBJ2-1, with 12 bases matching TRBD2. Germline V lookup: CDR1 SGHRS, CDR2 YFSETQ. CDR3 length: 14 amino acids. The CDR3 nucleotides read TGCGCCAGCACCTTGACTAGCGGGAGTGATGAGCAGTTCTTC. Translating it yields CASTLTSGSDEQFF.

This CDR3 is CASSLDRGHEKLFF. CDR3 coding DNA: TGTGCCAGCAGTTTAGATAGGGGGCATGAAAAACTGTTTTTT. The chain links TRBV27 to TRBJ1-4, with 7 bases matching TRBD1. There are 14 residues in the CDR3. Germline V gene sequence: CDR1 MNHEY, CDR2 SMNVEV (reference sequence). Germline trimming cut 2 bases from V and 6 bases from J; bases unmatched to any gene: 3.

The chain has TRBV3-1 (or the pseudogene TRBV3-2) and TRBJ2-1; D gene ambiguous. Trimming cost V 0 bases and J 9 bases, with 18 bases left between them. Germline CDR1 is LGHDT and CDR2 is YNNKEL (reference sequence). The CDR3 sequence is 16 residues long. The CDR3 DNA sequence: TGTGCCAGCAGCCAAGATGCAGTCGGAGCGCGGATTGAGCAGTTCTTC. Protein product: CASSQDAVGARIEQFF.

V and J are TRBV7-6 and TRBJ2-1, with D possibly being TRBD1 (6 bases). The CDR3 sequence is 18 residues long. V lost 4 bases and J 0 bases, leaving 19 bases between the germline ends. CDR1 is SGHVS, CDR2 FNYEAQ, per germline. This CDR3 is CASSSPLDTGSSYNEQFF. CDR3 coding DNA: TGTGCCAGCAGCTCTCCCCTAGATACAGGGAGCTCCTACAATGAGCAGTTCTTC.

The chain has TRBV5-1 and TRBJ1-4; TRBD1 might be the D (5 bases). Germline values: CDR1 SGHRS, CDR2 YFSETQ. The CDR3 length is 15 residues. Trimming left V 1 base short and J 9 bases short, with 16 bases between. CDR3 DNA sequence: TGCGCCAGCAGCTTGTCCGGCAGCGGGGGAAAAAAACTGTTTTTT. Protein product: CASSLSGSGGKKLFF.

The chain couples TRBV10-3 to TRBJ1-5; 7 positions match TRBD1. Germline CDR1 and CDR2: ENHRY and SYGVKD. The V segment lost 5 bases and the J segment 1 base; nucleotides outside the gene matches: 2. This CDR3 has 14 residues. The CDR3 nucleotides read TGTGCCATCAGTAGGGACAGCAGCAATCAGCCCCAGCATTTT. This sequence encodes CAISRDSSNQPQHF.

The chain carries TRBV5-6 and TRBJ2-1; 8 bases match TRBD1. The V segment lost 0 bases and the J segment 6 bases; nucleotides outside the gene matches: 8. CDR3 length equals 16 residues. Looked up from germline, CDR1 is SGHDT and CDR2 is YYEEEE. The CDR3 sequence: CASSLAGRGPVNEQFF. The DNA for the CDR3 is TGTGCCAGCAGCTTGGCCGGCAGGGGGCCTGTCAATGAGCAGTTCTTC.

V and J are TRBV6-5 and TRBJ2-1, with D maybe TRBD1 (6 bases). Trimming cost V 6 bases and J 6 bases, with 12 bases left between them. Germline assignment: CDR1 MNHEY and CDR2 SVGAGI. This CDR3 has 13 amino acids. CDR3 bases: TGTGCCAGCAGAAGGGACAATTCCAATGAGCAGTTCTTC. This sequence encodes CASRRDNSNEQFF.

The rearrangement joins TRBV9 to TRBJ2-7, with D tentatively TRBD1 (8 bases). Germline loops: CDR1 SGDLS, CDR2 YYNGEE. The CDR3 has 16 residues. Trimming took off 4 bases at V and 5 bases at J, with 22 bases between the two ends. CDR3 region: CASSPGGRGLNHEQYF. The CDR3 region has the DNA TGTGCCAGCAGCCCGGGGGGCAGGGGGCTAAATCACGAGCAGTACTTC.

The rearrangement joins TRBV6-6 to TRBJ1-6, with D unclear. The CDR3 runs 17 residues. Per the germline V gene, CDR1 is MNHNY and CDR2 is SVGAGI (reference sequence). With 5 bases removed from V and 0 bases from J, the gap between germline ends came to 14 bases. The CDR3 region has the DNA TGTGCCAGCAGTCCCCGTGGCCGAAGCTCCTATAATTCACCCCTCCACTTT. This codes for CASSPRGRSSYNSPLHF.

The chain links TRBV5-1 to TRBJ2-1, with 8 bases lining up with TRBD2. The CDR3 runs to 15 residues. Germline V gene lookup returns CDR1 SGHRS and CDR2 YFSETQ. With V trimmed by 3 bases and J by 4 bases, 6 bases remained unmatched. The CDR3 nucleotides read TGCGCCAGCAGCTACTATAGCGGGGAGTACAATGAGCAGTTCTTC. Protein product: CASSYYSGEYNEQFF.

The CDR3 DNA follows: TGCGCCAGCAGGACAACTTCAGGGGAGACTAATGAAAAACTGTTTTTT. Its protein is CASRTTSGETNEKLFF. The rearrangement uses TRBV5-1 and TRBJ1-4; weak D call: TRBD1 (6 bases). CDR1 SGHRS and CDR2 YFSETQ come from the germline V gene. The CDR3 is made up of 16 amino acids. V was cut by 5 bases and J by 2 bases, with 16 bases left in between.

The gene calls are TRBV7-6 and TRBJ2-3; 10 bases line up with TRBD2. With 4 bases clipped from V and 0 bases from J, the junction kept 4 bases outside the gene matches. Germline CDR1 is SGHVS and CDR2 is FNYEAQ. CDR3 length: 16 amino acids. CDR3 in DNA: TGTGCCAGCAGCTACGGACTAGCGGAGAGCACAGATACGCAGTATTTT. Protein product: CASSYGLAESTDTQYF.